The 12 T cell receptor beta chains below all came from one sample that was sequenced in a study of blood T cell repertoires in COVID-19. Only in-frame clones appear in the TCRdb table, and some are missing; sequencing was by immunoSEQ multiplex PCR. The sample shows about 140,000 clones, more than 60% of them seen only once. The specimen was peripheral blood. The receptors stem from a man aged 50-59 years with acute or convalescent COVID-19.

In its sample, this clone was seen a few times. This sequence joins TRBV9 and TRBJ1-3; D is ambiguous. CDR3 size: 17 residues. From germline, CDR1 is SGDLS and CDR2 YYNGEE. V shed 0 bases and J shed 0 bases, with 13 bases lying between them. CDR3 sequence (DNA): TGTGCCAGCAGCGTAGATAATGCGAGGAGCTCTGGAAACACCATATATTTT. Translated: CASSVDNARSSGNTIYF.

The rearrangement joins TRBV2 to TRBJ2-7; D unclear. CDR1 and CDR2 from the germline V gene are SNHLY and FYNNEI. The CDR3 totals 13 residues. Trimming cost V 7 bases and J 1 base, with 11 bases left between them. DNA of the CDR3: TGTGCCAGCAATCCGCTAAAATCCTACGAGCAGTACGTC. The encoded protein is CASNPLKSYEQYV.

The chain employs TRBV12-3 or TRBV12-4 and TRBJ2-3; D is unresolved. This CDR3 has 12 residues. Trimming pared 3 bases from V and 4 bases from J, leaving 5 bases between. The chain's CDR3 is CASSFLADTQYF. The CDR3 nucleotides read TGTGCCAGCAGTTTCTTAGCAGATACGCAGTATTTT.

Concerning this clone itself: With a much larger clone just one base away, this may be a read error. The rearrangement links TRBV19 to TRBJ1-5, with D unresolved. Germline lookup yields CDR1 LNHDA and CDR2 SQIVND (reference sequence). V dropped 5 bases and J dropped 0 bases, with 8 bases sitting between them. There are 14 residues in the CDR3. The DNA for the CDR3 is TGTGCCAGTAGTTTCCGGGATAGCAATCAGCCCCAGCATTTT. Amino acids: CASSFRDSNQPQHF.

The gene calls are TRBV30 and TRBJ1-1, with D tentatively TRBD1 (6 bases). CDR1 is GTSNPN and CDR2 is SVGIG in the germline V gene (reference sequence). V dropped 3 bases and J dropped 5 bases, with 19 bases sitting between them. The CDR3 is made up of 15 amino acids. CDR3 bases: TGTGCCTGGAGATTAACAGGGTATAGGGGGACTGAAGCTTTCTTT. Translated: CAWRLTGYRGTEAFF.

V is TRBV30 and J is TRBJ1-5, with D unclear. Germline values: CDR1 GTSNPN, CDR2 SVGIG (reference sequence). The CDR3 totals 14 residues. V gave up 2 bases and J gave up 1 base, with 9 bases separating them. CDR3 sequence: CAWSSGSSNQPQHF. CDR3 nucleotides: TGTGCCTGGAGTTCGGGGAGCAGCAATCAGCCCCAGCATTTT.

This chain joins TRBV5-1 and TRBJ2-3; D perhaps matches TRBD2 (6 bases). Germline V gene data show CDR1 as SGHRS and CDR2 as YFSETQ. Trimming stripped 0 bases from V and 0 bases from J, with 8 bases between. This CDR3 is built from 15 residues. This CDR3 reads CASSLERESTDTQYF. The CDR3 DNA sequence: TGCGCCAGCAGCTTGGAACGGGAGAGCACAGATACGCAGTATTTT.

The chain has TRBV9 and TRBJ1-1, with a weak D call TRBD1 (6 bases). The ends were cut back, 3 bases at V and 1 base at J, with 10 bases in the middle. This CDR3 has 14 residues. Germline values: CDR1 SGDLS, CDR2 YYNGEE. This chain's CDR3 is CASSETDRNTEAFF. As DNA, the CDR3 is TGTGCCAGCAGCGAAACGGACAGGAACACTGAAGCTTTCTTT.

This chain joins TRBV7-7 and TRBJ1-3; a weak D match, TRBD1 (5 bases). This CDR3 is built from 14 residues. V was cut by 5 bases and J by 2 bases, with 10 bases left in between. CDR1 is SSHAT, CDR2 FNYEAQ, per germline (reference sequence). In nucleotides, the CDR3 is TGTGCCAGCAGCGAGGGGAGGGCTGGAAACACCATATATTTT. Translating it yields CASSEGRAGNTIYF. The entire variable domain, with the rest obtained from reference TRBV7-7 and TRBJ1-3, is as follows: GAGVSQSPRYKVTKRGQDVTLRCDPISSHATLYWYQQALGQGPEFLTYFNYEAQPDKSGLPSDRFSAERPEGSISTLTIQRTEQRDSAMYRCASSEGRAGNTIYFGEGSWLTVV.

V is TRBV5-1 and J is TRBJ1-3; TRBD1 agrees at 7 bases. The CDR3 extends over 15 amino acids. The germline CDR1 and CDR2 sequences are SGHRS and YFSETQ. The trim removed 0 bases at V and 2 bases at J, leaving 2 bases unmatched. The CDR3 loop is CASSLVQGAGNTIYF. CDR3 DNA sequence: TGCGCCAGCAGCTTGGTTCAGGGGGCTGGAAACACCATATATTTT.

The CDR3 DNA sequence: TGTGCCAGCTCACCAGGGACAGGCTTCCAAGAGACCCAGTACTTC. Translated, it gives CASSPGTGFQETQYF. The chain employs TRBV18 and TRBJ2-5, with 8 bases matching TRBD1. The CDR3 extends over 15 amino acids. The junction had 3 bases not matched to a gene; V was cut back by 2 bases and J by 1 base. Germline V gene sequence: CDR1 KGHSH, CDR2 LQKENI.

This chain uses TRBV5-1 with TRBJ2-2; weak D call: TRBD1 (6 bases). From germline, CDR1 is SGHRS and CDR2 YFSETQ. Between the trimmed V and J ends, which lost 0 bases and 0 bases, there was a span of 12 bases. The CDR3 sequence is 17 residues long. Here the CDR3 DNA reads TGCGCCAGCAGCTTGGCAGGGGCCAACTCGAACACCGGGGAGCTGTTTTTT. Translation: CASSLAGANSNTGELFF.